The 19 T cell receptor beta chains given below trace back to one sample, sequenced in a study of cytomegalovirus exposure and HLA in healthy donors. With 60 Vbeta and 13 Jbeta primers, the PCR was carried out. TCRdb keeps only in-frame clones here, not all; method: immunoSEQ multiplex PCR. The table lists 99,000 or so clones, approximately 80% of them singletons. The material sequenced was PBMCs. These receptors all come from a male donor in good health and CMV-seronegative.

This CDR3 reads CASSLGTGPGNQPQHF. CDR3 nucleotides: TGTGCCAGCAGCTTAGGGACAGGGCCCGGCAATCAGCCCCAGCATTTT. The chain employs TRBV5-6 and TRBJ1-5; TRBD1 aligns across 9 bases. The CDR3 loop spans 16 amino acids. V lost 2 bases and J lost 2; bases outside the gene matches: 5. In germline, CDR1 is SGHDT, CDR2 YYEEEE.

The rearrangement joins TRBV19 to TRBJ2-3, with 11 nucleotides matching TRBD2. Per the germline V gene, CDR1 is LNHDA and CDR2 is SQIVND (reference sequence). Trimming removed 4 bases from V and 6 bases from J; junction bases left unmatched: 6. This CDR3 region has 15 residues. As DNA, the CDR3 is TGTGCCAGTAGTACCGGACTAGCGGGTTGGGATACGCAGTATTTT. Translation: CASSTGLAGWDTQYF. The whole variable domain, remainder taken from reference TRBV19 and TRBJ2-3, is DGGITQSPKYLFRKEGQNVTLSCEQNLNHDAMYWYRQDPGQGLRLIYYSQIVNDFQKGDIAEGYSVSREKKESFPLTVTSAQKNPTAFYLCASSTGLAGWDTQYFGPGTRLTVL.

The V gene is TRBV30, the J gene TRBJ1-2; maybe TRBD1 (5 bases). Looked up from germline, CDR1 is GTSNPN and CDR2 is SVGIG (reference sequence). V lost 0 bases and J lost 4, with 12 bases in between. CDR3 length equals 14 residues. The CDR3 sequence: CAWSVFQGPYGYTF. As DNA, the CDR3 is TGTGCCTGGAGTGTGTTCCAGGGTCCCTATGGCTACACCTTC.

V is TRBV11-3 and J is TRBJ2-7; 9 nucleotides line up with TRBD2. The CDR3 has 15 amino acids. The V segment lost 5 bases and the J segment 8 bases; nucleotides outside the gene matches: 13. Germline V lookup: CDR1 SGHNT, CDR2 YENEEA. Written as DNA, the CDR3 is TGTGCCAGCAGCATTAACCTTAGCGGGAGCAGGCAGCAGTACTTC. This encodes CASSINLSGSRQQYF.

A single count supports this clone. The gene calls are TRBV5-1 and TRBJ1-4; TRBD1 matches 11 bases. The germline CDR1 and CDR2 sequences are SGHRS and YFSETQ. V lost 3 bases to trimming and J lost 0 bases; unmatched junction nucleotides: 1. The CDR3 covers 16 residues. CDR3: CASSWTGGATNEKLFF. For the CDR3, the DNA is TGCGCCAGCAGCTGGACAGGGGGCGCAACTAATGAAAAACTGTTTTTT.

This clone turned up a few times. This chain uses TRBV4-3 with TRBJ1-3; 10 positions agree with TRBD1. V lost 3 bases and J lost 6; bases outside the gene matches: 5. CDR3 length: 15 amino acids. Germline loops: CDR1 LGHNA, CDR2 YSLEER. CDR3 bases: TGCGCCAGCAGCCAGGCGGACAGGGGGAAAAACACCATATATTTT. Translating gives CASSQADRGKNTIYF.

The chain has TRBV7-9 and TRBJ1-1; no firm D call. Germline CDR1 and CDR2: SEHNR and FQNEAQ (reference sequence). Trimming stripped 1 base from V and 1 base from J, with 7 bases between. The CDR3 is made up of 14 amino acids. DNA of the CDR3: TGTGCCAGCAGCTTAGAAATCAGGAACACTGAAGCTTTCTTT. Translating gives CASSLEIRNTEAFF. The whole variable domain, remainder taken from reference TRBV7-9 and TRBJ1-1, is DTGVSQNPRHKITKRGQNVTFRCDPISEHNRLYWYRQTLGQGPEFLTYFQNEAQLEKSRLLSDRFSAERPKGSFSTLEIQRTEQGDSAMYLCASSLEIRNTEAFFGQGTRLTVV.

The chain is built from TRBV15 and TRBJ2-1, with 15 bases fitting TRBD2. V was clipped by 5 bases and J by 0 bases; unmatched bases: 8. Per the germline V gene, CDR1 is LNHNV and CDR2 is YYDKDF (reference sequence). CDR3 length: 19 amino acids. The CDR3, as DNA: TGTGCCACCAGCGGGGGACTAGCGGGAGGCGCGAGCTCCTACAATGAGCAGTTCTTC. It specifies CATSGGLAGGASSYNEQFF.

V and J are TRBV7-2 and TRBJ2-3; TRBD1 agrees at 9 bases. With 5 bases clipped from V and 5 bases from J, the junction kept 5 bases outside the gene matches. The germline CDR1 and CDR2 sequences are SGHTA and FQGNSA. The CDR3 runs to 14 residues. DNA of the CDR3: TGTGCCAGCAGCCTACAGGGGGCGGAAGATACGCAGTATTTT. It translates to CASSLQGAEDTQYF.

The chain combines TRBV30 with TRBJ1-1; the match to TRBD1 covers 8 bases. CDR3 length equals 13 residues. The ends lost 4 bases at V and 4 bases at J; junction bases unmatched: 5. Germline V gene data show CDR1 as GTSNPN and CDR2 as SVGIG (reference sequence). The CDR3 region is CAWNPGGATEAFF. In DNA form, the CDR3 reads TGTGCCTGGAACCCAGGGGGCGCCACTGAAGCTTTCTTT.

The J gene is TRBJ2-3, the V gene TRBV30; perhaps TRBD1 as D (6 bases). Between the trimmed V and J ends, which lost 3 bases and 0 bases, there was a span of 13 bases. From germline, CDR1 is GTSNPN and CDR2 SVGIG (reference sequence). The CDR3 covers 15 residues. DNA of the CDR3: TGTGCCTGGAGCGAGACAGGAGCTAGCACAGATACGCAGTATTTT. Translating gives CAWSETGASTDTQYF.

The rearrangement uses TRBV7-2 and TRBJ2-3, with 9 positions matching TRBD2. CDR1 and CDR2 from the germline V gene are SGHTA and FQGNSA. This CDR3 is 18 amino acids long. V was pared by 5 bases and J by 0 bases, with 12 bases of the junction left unmatched. The CDR3 DNA follows: TGTGCCAGCAGCCGAGCTCCTCTAGCGGGACTTAGCACAGATACGCAGTATTTT. This codes for CASSRAPLAGLSTDTQYF.

The chain recombines TRBV19 with TRBJ2-1, with D tentatively TRBD2 (5 bases). This CDR3 is 13 amino acids long. Per germline, CDR1 LNHDA and CDR2 SQIVND (reference sequence). V was clipped by 7 bases and J by 5 bases, with 12 bases between them. This CDR3 reads CASMERRNNEQFF. As DNA, the CDR3 is TGTGCCAGTATGGAGCGGAGGAACAATGAGCAGTTCTTC. Together with reference TRBV19 and TRBJ2-1, the CDR3 gives the full variable domain: DGGITQSPKYLFRKEGQNVTLSCEQNLNHDAMYWYRQDPGQGLRLIYYSQIVNDFQKGDIAEGYSVSREKKESFPLTVTSAQKNPTAFYLCASMERRNNEQFFGPGTRLTVL.

The V call is TRBV27, the J call TRBJ1-2, with a tentative D call TRBD1 (5 bases). Looked up from germline, CDR1 is MNHEY and CDR2 is SMNVEV (reference sequence). V was shortened by 2 bases and J by 1 base, with 8 bases between the two germline ends. This CDR3 is built from 14 residues. CDR3 amino acids: CASSLKGLNYGYTF. The CDR3 DNA reads as TGTGCCAGCAGTTTAAAGGGACTTAACTATGGCTACACCTTC.

The genes are TRBV10-3 and TRBJ1-6; D gene unclear. CDR3 length equals 14 residues. Trimming shortened V by 5 bases and J by 7 bases, and 12 bases separated the two germline ends. Per the germline V gene, CDR1 is ENHRY and CDR2 is SYGVKD. The chain's CDR3 is CAISQAPSNSPLHF. CDR3 nucleotides: TGTGCCATCAGTCAGGCACCCTCCAATTCACCCCTCCACTTT.

This clone was observed a few times. The identical CDR3 is also encoded by other nucleotide sequences in the sample. The chain carries TRBV7-2 and TRBJ2-3; D gene ambiguous. Trimming cost V 2 bases and J 2 bases, with 11 bases left between them. Germline V gene sequence: CDR1 SGHTA, CDR2 FQGNSA. This CDR3 has 15 amino acids. The CDR3 spells CASSLLAQSTDTQYF. Here the CDR3 DNA reads TGTGCCAGCAGCTTATTGGCACAGTCCACAGATACGCAGTATTTT.

This clone has only a few counts. J is TRBJ2-5 and V is TRBV4-1; TRBD2 is a possible D gene (6 bases). In germline, CDR1 is MGHRA, CDR2 YSYEKL. The CDR3 runs to 16 residues. With 1 base removed from V and 4 bases from J, the gap between germline ends came to 16 bases. This CDR3 is CASSQGLPGESETQYF. The CDR3, as DNA: TGCGCCAGCAGCCAAGGTCTCCCGGGAGAATCAGAGACCCAGTACTTC.

The V and J genes are TRBV2 and TRBJ2-2; 9 bases line up with TRBD2. Germline V lookup: CDR1 SNHLY, CDR2 FYNNEI. The trim removed 6 bases at V and 0 bases at J, leaving 5 bases unmatched. CDR3 length: 16 residues. The CDR3 DNA reads as TGTGCCAGCAGCAGGGCGGGAGGGGCGAACACCGGGGAGCTGTTTTTT. It translates to CASSRAGGANTGELFF. Looking up the rest from reference TRBV2 and TRBJ2-2 gives the full variable domain: EPEVTQTPSHQVTQMGQEVILRCVPISNHLYFYWYRQILGQKVEFLVSFYNNEISEKSEIFDDQFSVERPDGSNFTLKIRSTKLEDSAMYFCASSRAGGANTGELFFGEGSRLTVL.

This clone has just one count. V gene TRBV9 combines with J gene TRBJ2-1; TRBD1 aligns across 7 bases. The CDR3 is 15 amino acids. Germline trimming cut 3 bases from V and 5 bases from J; bases unmatched to any gene: 8. Germline V CDR1 and CDR2: SGDLS, YYNGEE. For the CDR3, the DNA is TGTGCCAGCAGCGCAACAGGGGTACGTGACAATGAGCAGTTCTTC. Its translation: CASSATGVRDNEQFF.